These T cell receptor beta chains were read from a single sample in a study of T cell repertoires in cytomegalovirus infection. These TCRs are of unknown antigen specificity. TCRdb processed the reads anew with MiXCR; each CDR3 protein has one entry. The repertoire includes about half a million distinct CDR3 sequences, about 42% of them detected once, and around 45% sits in the top ten. Sequencing was performed on cultured PBMCs, taken from culture after CMV antigen stimulation. The receptor source for this set is a human donor in good health (CMV status not recorded). Some clones in this sample may be carry-over from other donors' samples. CDR3s include the opening cysteine and the closing phenylalanine or tryptophan. A D gene is named only where the DNA matches it firmly. Size tells how often a clone was seen (once, few, many) or the class of an expanded clone, and some rows leave it out.

v_call	d_call	clone_size	j_call	cdr3_aa	cdr3_nt
TRBV6-2/TRBV6-3	NA	NA	TRBJ2-2	CASSLGRQYTGELFF	TGTGCCAGCAGTTTGGGACGGCAATACACCGGGGAGCTGTTTTTT
TRBV6-5	NA	NA	TRBJ2-1	CASSYGTESSYNEQFF	TGTGCCAGCAGTTACGGGACGGAGAGCTCCTACAATGAGCAGTTCTTC
TRBV4-2	NA	NA	TRBJ1-5	CASSQVPGRYNQPQHF	TGTGCCAGCAGCCAAGTGCCGGGGAGGTACAATCAGCCCCAGCATTTT
TRBV7-8	NA	NA	TRBJ2-5	CASSLASVRETQYF	TGTGCCAGCAGCTTAGCAAGCGTCCGGGAGACCCAGTACTTC
TRBV7-9	NA	NA	TRBJ2-7	CASSLPSGAQYF	TGTGCCAGCAGCTTACCCTCGGGTGCGCAGTACTTC
TRBV7-2	NA	few	TRBJ2-2	CASSLRGVNTGELFF	TGTGCCAGCAGCTTGAGGGGGGTAAACACCGGGGAGCTGTTTTTT
TRBV6-1	NA	few	TRBJ2-1	CASSEARVDNNEQFF	TGTGCCAGCAGTGAAGCTCGGGTGGATAACAATGAGCAGTTCTTC
TRBV10-3	TRBD2	NA	TRBJ2-2	CAISFSGSRFTGELFF	TGTGCCATCAGTTTTAGCGGGAGTAGGTTCACCGGGGAGCTGTTTTTT
TRBV12-3/TRBV12-4	TRBD2	few	TRBJ2-1	CASSRTSDHNEQFF	TGTGCCAGCTCCAGGACTAGCGATCACAATGAGCAGTTCTTC
TRBV6-2/TRBV6-3	TRBD1	few	TRBJ2-7	CASRPGTGIPHEQYF	TGTGCCAGCAGACCCGGGACAGGGATTCCCCACGAGCAGTACTTC
TRBV25-1	NA	NA	TRBJ2-7	CASMADSYEQYF	TGTGCCAGCATGGCAGACTCATACGAGCAGTACTTC
TRBV27	TRBD1	NA	TRBJ2-7	CASGNRTGGYEQYF	TGTGCCAGCGGAAACCGGACAGGGGGCTACGAGCAGTACTTC
TRBV4-3	NA	few	TRBJ1-3	CASSQEPGNTIYF	TGCGCCAGCAGCCAAGAACCTGGAAACACCATATATTTT
TRBV6-1	TRBD2	NA	TRBJ2-7	CASRLVAGGSYEQYF	TGTGCCAGCAGGCTAGTAGCGGGGGGAAGCTACGAGCAGTACTTC
TRBV3-1	TRBD1	once	TRBJ1-5	CASSRQGVDQPQHF	TGTGCCAGCAGCCGACAGGGAGTCGATCAGCCCCAGCATTTT
TRBV7-2	TRBD1	NA	TRBJ2-4	CASSFRTGPHGNIQYF	TGTGCCAGCAGCTTTAGGACAGGGCCCCATGGAAACATTCAGTACTTC
TRBV27	TRBD1	once	TRBJ1-5	CASRRTGGQPQHF	TGTGCCAGCAGGAGGACAGGGGGCCAGCCCCAGCATTTT
TRBV19	TRBD1	NA	TRBJ1-2	CASSTDRVLRGYTF	TGTGCCAGTAGTACCGACAGGGTTCTGCGAGGCTACACCTTC
TRBV6-1	NA	NA	TRBJ1-5	CASSGDRSNQPQHF	TGTGCCAGCAGTGGAGACAGGTCTAATCAGCCCCAGCATTTT
TRBV7-4	NA	NA	TRBJ1-5	CASSFGDSDNQPQHF	TGTGCCAGCAGCTTCGGCGACAGTGACAATCAGCCCCAGCATTTT
TRBV7-2	TRBD1	many	TRBJ1-3	CASSSDRGSGNTIYF	TGTGCCAGCAGCTCGGACAGGGGCTCTGGAAACACCATATATTTT
TRBV7-2	NA	NA	TRBJ1-5	CASTRTGGQPQHF	TGTGCCAGCACCCGGACCGGGGGTCAGCCCCAGCATTTT
TRBV7-6	TRBD2	NA	TRBJ2-3	CASTLGGTDTQYF	TGTGCCAGCACTCTCGGGGGGACAGATACGCAGTATTTT
TRBV27	TRBD2	NA	TRBJ2-7	CASSIHGLAGGFYEQYF	TGTGCCAGCAGTATCCACGGACTAGCGGGAGGTTTCTACGAGCAGTACTTC
TRBV28	NA	NA	TRBJ2-7	CATTKGRWEQYF	TGTGCCACCACCAAGGGCCGATGGGAGCAGTACTTC
TRBV12-3/TRBV12-4	NA	NA	TRBJ2-3	CASSFSARGPDTQYF	TGTGCCAGCAGTTTCTCGGCCAGGGGACCAGATACGCAGTATTTT
TRBV3-1	NA	NA	TRBJ2-1	CASTGADEQFF	TGTGCCAGCACCGGGGCCGATGAGCAGTTCTTC
TRBV6-5	TRBD1	few	TRBJ1-5	CASSARQGGRNQPQHF	TGTGCCAGCAGTGCTAGGCAAGGGGGCCGGAATCAGCCCCAGCATTTT
TRBV7-9	NA	NA	TRBJ1-6	CASSASGWGRSSPLHF	TGTGCCAGCAGCGCATCCGGGTGGGGTAGGAGTTCACCCCTCCACTTT
TRBV20-1	NA	once	TRBJ2-7	CSATQLDTYEQYF	TGCAGTGCTACCCAACTGGACACCTACGAGCAGTACTTC
TRBV12-3/TRBV12-4	NA	NA	TRBJ1-4	CASRPGELTNEKLFF	TGTGCCAGCAGGCCAGGGGAGTTGACTAATGAAAAACTGTTTTTT
TRBV6-2/TRBV6-3	NA	few	TRBJ1-2	CASSYLSGSYGYTF	TGTGCCAGCAGTTACCTCTCGGGTTCCTATGGCTACACCTTC
TRBV5-1	TRBD2	NA	TRBJ2-3	CASSAPGTRADTQYF	TGCGCCAGCAGCGCCCCCGGGACTAGGGCAGATACGCAGTATTTT
TRBV12-3/TRBV12-4	NA	few	TRBJ2-7	CASSSSRDQPHEQYF	TGTGCCAGCAGTTCCAGCCGGGACCAACCACACGAGCAGTACTTC
TRBV6-6	NA	few	TRBJ2-7	CASSPSTQYYEQYF	TGTGCCAGCAGTCCGTCGACTCAATACTACGAGCAGTACTTC
TRBV6-1	NA	few	TRBJ2-7	CASSGTSGTGVYEQYF	TGTGCCAGCAGCGGTACTAGCGGGACAGGGGTCTACGAGCAGTACTTC